This T cell receptor (beta chain) was recorded in a study of cytomegalovirus exposure and HLA in healthy donors. General observations from the study: The study designated 150 or so TCR beta chains cytomegalovirus-associated. Upon later analysis, HLA-associated TCR beta chains proved more clonally expanded than other, equally common chains.

Primers for the PCR totalled 60 Vbeta and 13 Jbeta. Repertoires were generated with immunoSEQ multiplex PCR, while TCRdb's copy carries only in-frame clones and drops some. The table lists about 110,000 clones, over 60% of them singletons. As regards this clone: Its matching antigen is unknown.

The origin of this receptor is a woman aged 60-75 years in good health and CMV-seropositive. The sample consisted of PBMCs.

DNA for the CDR3: TGTGCCAGCAGTTCCCCGGGACTTACCTACGAGCAGTACTTC. It encodes CASSSPGLTYEQYF. The chain recombines TRBV6-5 with TRBJ2-5; D possibly corresponds to TRBD2 (6 bases). The J call could be wrong; TRBJ2-7 is a better fit for the DNA end. This CDR3 is built from 14 residues. The V gene's germline CDR1 is MNHEY and CDR2 SVGAGI.